The 3 T cell receptor beta chains listed next were all sequenced from one sample in a study of T cells of healthy individuals. One entry per CDR3 protein, called by TCRdb with MiXCR from the 5' RACE reads. Of 40,000 to 60,000 distinct CDR3 sequences in the sample, roughly 14% were seen once. These receptor sequences come from a human donor in good health.

This clonotype occurred a few times. The chain links TRBV20-1 to TRBJ1-6; weak D call: TRBD1 (5 bases). V was cut by 7 bases and J by 7 bases, with 17 bases left in between. There are 14 residues in the CDR3. Germline V CDR1 and CDR2: DFQATT, SNEGSKA (reference sequence). CDR3 region: CSVSEGRGNSPLHF. Here the CDR3 DNA reads TGCAGTGTCTCTGAGGGACGGGGAAATTCACCCCTCCACTTT.

This clonotype was seen only a few times. J is TRBJ2-3 and V is TRBV24-1; 11 bases fit TRBD1. V lost 9 bases and J lost 2; bases outside the gene matches: 3. This CDR3 is built from 14 residues. Germline-derived CDR1 and CDR2 are KGHDR and SFDVKD. The CDR3 spells CATGTGGFTDTQYF. The CDR3 nucleotides are TGTGCCACCGGGACAGGGGGATTCACAGATACGCAGTATTTT.

This clonotype has a handful of counts. The DNA for the CDR3 is TGTGCCAGCAGTGAAGAGGGTCAGAGGTTCTGGGGCTACACCTTC. Translated, it gives CASSEEGQRFWGYTF. The rearrangement links TRBV2 to TRBJ1-2; unclear D gene. Germline V gene sequence: CDR1 SNHLY, CDR2 FYNNEI. The germline V and J ends were trimmed by 1 base and 8 bases, with 17 bases remaining between them. This CDR3 is built from 15 residues.